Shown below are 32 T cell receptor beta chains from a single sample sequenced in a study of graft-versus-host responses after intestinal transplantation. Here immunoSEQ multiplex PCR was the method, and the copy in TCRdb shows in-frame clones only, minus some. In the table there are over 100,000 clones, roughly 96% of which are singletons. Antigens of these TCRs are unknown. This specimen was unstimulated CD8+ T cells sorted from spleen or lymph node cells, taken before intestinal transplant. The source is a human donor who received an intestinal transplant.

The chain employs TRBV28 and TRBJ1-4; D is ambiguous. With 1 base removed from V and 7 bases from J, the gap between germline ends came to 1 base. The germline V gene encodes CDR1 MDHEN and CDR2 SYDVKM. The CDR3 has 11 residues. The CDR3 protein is CASSLSEKLFF. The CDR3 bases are TGTGCCAGCAGTTTATCTGAAAAACTGTTTTTT.

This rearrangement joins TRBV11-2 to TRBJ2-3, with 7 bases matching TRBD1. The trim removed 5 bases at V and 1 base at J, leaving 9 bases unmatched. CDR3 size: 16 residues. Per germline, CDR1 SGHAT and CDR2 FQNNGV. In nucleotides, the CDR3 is TGTGCCAGCAGCCCATACCGGGACAGAGGCACAGATACGCAGTATTTT. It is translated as CASSPYRDRGTDTQYF.

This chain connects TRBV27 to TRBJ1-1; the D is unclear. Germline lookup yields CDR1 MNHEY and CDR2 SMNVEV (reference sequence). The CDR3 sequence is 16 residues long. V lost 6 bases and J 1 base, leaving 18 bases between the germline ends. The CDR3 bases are TGTGCCAGCAGACCCAAAGCTGTAAATGGGAACACTGAAGCTTTCTTT. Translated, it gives CASRPKAVNGNTEAFF.

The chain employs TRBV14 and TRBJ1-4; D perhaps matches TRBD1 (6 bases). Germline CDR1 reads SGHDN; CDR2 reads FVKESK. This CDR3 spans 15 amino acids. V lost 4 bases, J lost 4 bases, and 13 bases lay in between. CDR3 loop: CASSPGQIVNEKLFF. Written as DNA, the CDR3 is TGTGCCAGCAGCCCCGGACAGATCGTTAATGAAAAACTGTTTTTT.

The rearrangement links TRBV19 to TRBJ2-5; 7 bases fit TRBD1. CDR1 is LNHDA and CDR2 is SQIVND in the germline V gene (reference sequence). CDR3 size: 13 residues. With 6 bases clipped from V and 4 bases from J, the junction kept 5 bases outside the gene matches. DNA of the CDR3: TGTGCCAGTAGACAGGGGATGAGAGAGACCCAGTACTTC. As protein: CASRQGMRETQYF.

The CDR3 loop is CASSPWGTEAFF. The CDR3 DNA sequence: TGTGCCAGCAGCCCTTGGGGCACTGAAGCTTTCTTT. The genes are TRBV4-2 and TRBJ1-1; no clear D gene. Trimming left V 4 bases short and J 4 bases short, with 7 bases between. This CDR3 is built from 12 residues. Germline V gene data show CDR1 as LGHNA and CDR2 as YNFKEQ.

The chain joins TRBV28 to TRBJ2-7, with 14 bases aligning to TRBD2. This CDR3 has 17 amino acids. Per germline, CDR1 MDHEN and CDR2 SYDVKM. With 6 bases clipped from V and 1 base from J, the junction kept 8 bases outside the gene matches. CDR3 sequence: CASSQGLAGGISYEQYF. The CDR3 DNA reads TGTGCCAGCAGCCAAGGACTAGCGGGAGGCATATCCTACGAGCAGTACTTC.

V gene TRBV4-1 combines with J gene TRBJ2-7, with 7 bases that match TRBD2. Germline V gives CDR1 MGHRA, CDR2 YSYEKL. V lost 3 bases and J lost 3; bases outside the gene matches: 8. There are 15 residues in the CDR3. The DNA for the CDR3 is TGCGCCAGCAGCCAGGGGGGAGGGAGAAGCTACGAGCAGTACTTC. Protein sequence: CASSQGGGRSYEQYF.

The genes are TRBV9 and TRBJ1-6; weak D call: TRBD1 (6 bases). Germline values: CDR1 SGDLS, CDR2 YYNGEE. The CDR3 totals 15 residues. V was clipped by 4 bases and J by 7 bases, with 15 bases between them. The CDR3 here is CASSPQGRHNSPLHF. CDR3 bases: TGTGCCAGCAGCCCCCAGGGGAGACACAATTCACCCCTCCACTTT.

The DNA for the CDR3 is TGTGCCGGCGCTTTATTAACGAGCTCCTACGAGCAGTACTTC. As protein: CAGALLTSSYEQYF. V is TRBV5-8 and J is TRBJ2-7; no definite D call. V lost 10 bases, J lost 0 bases, and 17 bases lay in between. Germline V gene sequence: CDR1 SGHTS, CDR2 YDEGEE. This CDR3 is built from 14 residues.

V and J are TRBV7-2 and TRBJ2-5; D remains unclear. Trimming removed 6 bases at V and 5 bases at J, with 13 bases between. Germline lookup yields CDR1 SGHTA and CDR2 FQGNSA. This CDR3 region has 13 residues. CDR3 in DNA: TGTGCCAGCAGGCTAGGCCCCCGGGAGACCCAGTACTTC. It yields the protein CASRLGPRETQYF.

The CDR3, as DNA: TGTGCCAGCAGCGCGGTACAGGGAAATGGCTACACCTTC. Amino acids: CASSAVQGNGYTF. The rearrangement joins TRBV28 to TRBJ1-2; perhaps TRBD1 as D (6 bases). The germline V gene encodes CDR1 MDHEN and CDR2 SYDVKM. Trimming pared 6 bases from V and 6 bases from J, leaving 14 bases between. The CDR3 contains 13 residues.

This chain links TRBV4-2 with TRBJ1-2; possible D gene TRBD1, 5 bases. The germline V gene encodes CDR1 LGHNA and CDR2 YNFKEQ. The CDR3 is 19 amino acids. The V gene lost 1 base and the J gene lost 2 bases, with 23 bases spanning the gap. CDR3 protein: CASSQGAYVFQGRNYGYTF. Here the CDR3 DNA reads TGTGCCAGCAGCCAAGGGGCATACGTTTTCCAGGGACGGAACTATGGCTACACCTTC.

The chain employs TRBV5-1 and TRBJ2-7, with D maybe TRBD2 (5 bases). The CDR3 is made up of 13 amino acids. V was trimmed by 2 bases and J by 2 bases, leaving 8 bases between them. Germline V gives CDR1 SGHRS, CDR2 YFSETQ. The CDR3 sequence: CASSFGGTYEQYF. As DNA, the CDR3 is TGCGCCAGCAGCTTTGGAGGAACCTACGAGCAGTACTTC. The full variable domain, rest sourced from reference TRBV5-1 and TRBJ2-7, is KAGVTQTPRYLIKTRGQQVTLSCSPISGHRSVSWYQQTPGQGLQFLFEYFSETQRNKGNFPGRFSGRQFSNSRSEMNVSTLELGDSALYLCASSFGGTYEQYFGPGTRLTVT.

The CDR3, as DNA: TGTGCCAGCAGTTTAGGAGGACTAGCGGAGCAGTTCTTC. Its translation: CASSLGGLAEQFF. The chain combines TRBV27 with TRBJ2-1, with 9 bases aligning to TRBD2. This CDR3 contains 13 residues. The germline V gene encodes CDR1 MNHEY and CDR2 SMNVEV (reference sequence). The ends lost 2 bases at V and 10 bases at J; junction bases unmatched: 3.

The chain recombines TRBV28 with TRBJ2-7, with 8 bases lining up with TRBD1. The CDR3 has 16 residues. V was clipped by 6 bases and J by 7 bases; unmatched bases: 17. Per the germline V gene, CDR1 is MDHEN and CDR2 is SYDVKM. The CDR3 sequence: CASSPGQGASVWEQYF. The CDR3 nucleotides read TGTGCCAGCAGCCCCGGGCAGGGGGCCTCGGTTTGGGAGCAGTACTTC.

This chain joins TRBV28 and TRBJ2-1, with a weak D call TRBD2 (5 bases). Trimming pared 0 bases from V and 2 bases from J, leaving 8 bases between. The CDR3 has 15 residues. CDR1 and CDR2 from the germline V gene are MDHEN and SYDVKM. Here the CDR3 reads CASSLWEVPYNEQFF. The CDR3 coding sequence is TGTGCCAGCAGTTTATGGGAGGTACCCTACAATGAGCAGTTCTTC.

The CDR3 spells CASSAPDTGELFF. CDR3 nucleotides: TGTGCCAGCAGCGCACCGGACACCGGGGAGCTGTTTTTT. The rearrangement joins TRBV9 to TRBJ2-2; no reliable D call. V gave up 3 bases and J gave up 3 bases, with 6 bases separating them. CDR1 is SGDLS and CDR2 is YYNGEE in the germline V gene. The CDR3 has 13 residues.

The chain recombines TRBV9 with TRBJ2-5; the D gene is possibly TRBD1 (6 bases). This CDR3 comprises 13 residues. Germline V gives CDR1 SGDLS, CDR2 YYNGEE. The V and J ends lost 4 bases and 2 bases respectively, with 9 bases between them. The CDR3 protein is CASSLGQQETQYF. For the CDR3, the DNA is TGTGCCAGCAGCTTAGGACAGCAAGAGACCCAGTACTTC.

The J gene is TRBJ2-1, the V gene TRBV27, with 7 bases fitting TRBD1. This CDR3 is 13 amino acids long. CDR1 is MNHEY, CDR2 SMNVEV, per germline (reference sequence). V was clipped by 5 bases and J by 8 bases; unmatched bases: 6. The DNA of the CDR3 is TGTGCCAGCAGTCTACACAGGGGCGATGAGCAGTTCTTC. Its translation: CASSLHRGDEQFF.

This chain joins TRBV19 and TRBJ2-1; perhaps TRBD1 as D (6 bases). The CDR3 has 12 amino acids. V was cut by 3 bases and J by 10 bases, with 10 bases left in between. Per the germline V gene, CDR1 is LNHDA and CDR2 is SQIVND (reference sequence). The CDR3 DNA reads TGTGCCAGTAGTATGGTGGACAGAGAGCAGTTCTTC. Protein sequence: CASSMVDREQFF.

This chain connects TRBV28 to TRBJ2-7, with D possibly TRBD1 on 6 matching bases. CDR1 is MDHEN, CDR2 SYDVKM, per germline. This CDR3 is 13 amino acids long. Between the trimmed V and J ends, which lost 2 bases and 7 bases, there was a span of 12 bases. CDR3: CASSLNRVSEQYF. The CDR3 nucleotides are TGTGCCAGCAGTTTAAACAGGGTGAGTGAGCAGTACTTC.

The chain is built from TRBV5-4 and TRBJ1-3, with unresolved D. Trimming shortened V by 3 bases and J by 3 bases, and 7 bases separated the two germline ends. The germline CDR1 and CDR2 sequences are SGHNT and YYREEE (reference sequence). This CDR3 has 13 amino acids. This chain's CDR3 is CASSSGIGNTIYF. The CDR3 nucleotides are TGTGCCAGCAGCTCGGGAATTGGAAACACCATATATTTT.

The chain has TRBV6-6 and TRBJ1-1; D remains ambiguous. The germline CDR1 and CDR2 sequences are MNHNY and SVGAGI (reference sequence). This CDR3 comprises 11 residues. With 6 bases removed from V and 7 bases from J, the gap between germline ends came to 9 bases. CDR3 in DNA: TGTGCCAGCAGGGACGGTGGTGAAGCTTTCTTT. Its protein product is CASRDGGEAFF.

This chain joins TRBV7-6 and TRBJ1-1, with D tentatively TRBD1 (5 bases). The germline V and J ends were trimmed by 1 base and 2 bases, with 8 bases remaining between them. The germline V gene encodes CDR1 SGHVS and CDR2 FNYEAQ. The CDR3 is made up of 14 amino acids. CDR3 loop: CASSLDGANTEAFF. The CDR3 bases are TGTGCCAGCAGCTTAGATGGGGCCAACACTGAAGCTTTCTTT.

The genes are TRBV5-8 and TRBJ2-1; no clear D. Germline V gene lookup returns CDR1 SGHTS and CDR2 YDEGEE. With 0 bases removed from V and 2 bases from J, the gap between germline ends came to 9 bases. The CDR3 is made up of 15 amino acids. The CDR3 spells CASSLEVAPYNEQFF. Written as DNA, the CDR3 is TGTGCCAGCAGCTTGGAAGTGGCTCCCTACAATGAGCAGTTCTTC. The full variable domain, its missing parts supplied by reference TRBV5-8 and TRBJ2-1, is EAGVTQSPTHLIKTRGQQATLRCSPISGHTSVYWYQQALGLGLQFLLWYDEGEERNRGNFPPRFSGRQFPNYSSELNVNALELEDSALYLCASSLEVAPYNEQFFGPGTRLTVL.

The CDR3 DNA sequence: TGTGCCAGCAGTGCTGGACTAGCGGGAGTAAGCGAGCAGTACTTC. Encoded protein: CASSAGLAGVSEQYF. This chain links TRBV28 with TRBJ2-7; 13 bases are a match to TRBD2. V shed 5 bases, J shed 6 bases, and the junction held 7 bases outside the gene matches. Germline V gene data show CDR1 as MDHEN and CDR2 as SYDVKM. The CDR3 is 15 amino acids.

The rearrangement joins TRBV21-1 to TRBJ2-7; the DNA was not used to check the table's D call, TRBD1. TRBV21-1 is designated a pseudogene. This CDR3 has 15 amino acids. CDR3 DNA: TGTGCCAGCAGCTCAAGGGGACAGGTTACCTACGAGCAGTACTTC. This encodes CASSSRGQVTYEQYF.

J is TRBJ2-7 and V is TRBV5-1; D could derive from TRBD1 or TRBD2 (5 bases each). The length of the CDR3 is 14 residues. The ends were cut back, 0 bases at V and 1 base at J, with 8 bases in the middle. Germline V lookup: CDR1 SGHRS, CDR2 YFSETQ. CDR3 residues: CASSLAGSSYEQYF. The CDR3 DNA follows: TGCGCCAGCAGCTTGGCAGGGAGTTCCTACGAGCAGTACTTC.

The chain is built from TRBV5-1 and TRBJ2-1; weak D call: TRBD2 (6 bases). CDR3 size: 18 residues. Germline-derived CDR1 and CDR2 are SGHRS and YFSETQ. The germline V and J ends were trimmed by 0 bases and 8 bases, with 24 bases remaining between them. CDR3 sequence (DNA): TGCGCCAGCAGCTTGGTGTGGCCGTGGGCAGGGAGGTTGGATGAGCAGTTCTTC. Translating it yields CASSLVWPWAGRLDEQFF.

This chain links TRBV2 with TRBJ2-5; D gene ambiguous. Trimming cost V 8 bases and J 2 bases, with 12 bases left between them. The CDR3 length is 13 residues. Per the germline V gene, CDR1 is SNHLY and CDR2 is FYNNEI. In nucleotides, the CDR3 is TGTGCCAGCCCTCGCAGGCGGCAAGAGACCCAGTACTTC. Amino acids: CASPRRRQETQYF. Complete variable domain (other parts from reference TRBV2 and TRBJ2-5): EPEVTQTPSHQVTQMGQEVILRCVPISNHLYFYWYRQILGQKVEFLVSFYNNEISEKSEIFDDQFSVERPDGSNFTLKIRSTKLEDSAMYFCASPRRRQETQYFGPGTRLLVL.

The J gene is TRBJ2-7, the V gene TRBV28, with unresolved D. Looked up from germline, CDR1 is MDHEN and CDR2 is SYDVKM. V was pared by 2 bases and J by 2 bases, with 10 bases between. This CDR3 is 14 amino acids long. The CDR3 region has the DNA TGTGCCAGCAGTTTAGAAGGGAACGCCTACGAGCAGTACTTC. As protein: CASSLEGNAYEQYF.